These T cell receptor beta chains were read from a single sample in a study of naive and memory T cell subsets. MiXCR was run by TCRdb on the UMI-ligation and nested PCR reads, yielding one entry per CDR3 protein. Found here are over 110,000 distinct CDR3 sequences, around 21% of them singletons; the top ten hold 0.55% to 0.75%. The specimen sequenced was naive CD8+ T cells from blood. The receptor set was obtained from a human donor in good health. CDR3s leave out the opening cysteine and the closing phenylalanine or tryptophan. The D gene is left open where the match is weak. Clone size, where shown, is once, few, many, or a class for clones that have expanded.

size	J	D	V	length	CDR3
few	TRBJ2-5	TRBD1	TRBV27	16	ASSPHMVGQGLFETQY
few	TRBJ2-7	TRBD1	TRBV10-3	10	ATSTGGYEQY
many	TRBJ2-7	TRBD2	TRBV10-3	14	AISDPPAGGSYEQY
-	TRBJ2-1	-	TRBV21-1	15	ASSNEWQGGPYNEQF
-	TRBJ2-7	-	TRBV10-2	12	ASSPPRASYEQY
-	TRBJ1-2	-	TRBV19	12	ASNSGNPFVGYT
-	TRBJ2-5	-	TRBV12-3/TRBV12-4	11	ASRRGLQETQY
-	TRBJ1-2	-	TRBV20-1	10	SASWTLFGYT
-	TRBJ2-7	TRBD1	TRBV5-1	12	ASSETGVDYEQY
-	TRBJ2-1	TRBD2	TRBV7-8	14	ASSLLAREGGNEQF
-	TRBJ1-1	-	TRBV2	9	ASIGQLRAF
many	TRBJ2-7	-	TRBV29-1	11	SVEQGSSYEQY
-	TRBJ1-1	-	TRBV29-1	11	SVVWTWSTEAF